These T cell receptor beta chains were read from a single sample in a study of T cell responses to AZD1222 COVID-19 vaccine. Method: immunoSEQ multiplex PCR; TCRdb's copy keeps in-frame clones and lacks some. The sample contains over 65,000 clones, about nine tenths of which appear only once. This specimen was peripheral blood, taken 28 days after the second AZD1222 dose. Receptor source: an adult who received the AZD1222 COVID-19 vaccine. CDR3s include the opening cysteine and the closing phenylalanine or tryptophan. D genes are given only for firm matches. Part of the rows lack a size; the others show once, few, many or a class for expanded clones.

clone_size j_call v_call d_call cdr3_aa cdr3_nt
NA TRBJ1-2 TRBV5-6 NA CASSLGTVYGYTF TGTGCCAGCAGCTTGGGGACAGTCTATGGCTACACCTTC
NA TRBJ2-1 TRBV5-1 NA CASSLIGLGNEQFF TGCGCCAGCAGCTTAATCGGTCTGGGCAATGAGCAGTTCTTC
NA TRBJ2-1 TRBV12-1 NA CASTLDRPIKFSYNEQFF TGTGCCAGCACATTGGACAGGCCGATAAAGTTCTCCTACAATGAGCAGTTCTTC
few TRBJ1-1 TRBV12-3/TRBV12-4 NA CATRRRRQAFF TGTGCCACCAGAAGACGCCGTCAAGCTTTCTTT
NA TRBJ2-1 TRBV9 NA CASSVSDNEQFF TGTGCCAGCAGCGTTAGTGACAATGAGCAGTTCTTC
NA TRBJ2-7 TRBV5-4 TRBD1 CASSRTGTVYEQYF TGTGCCAGCAGCCGGACCGGGACAGTCTACGAGCAGTACTTC
NA TRBJ1-2 TRBV5-5 NA CASRVQGLDYGYTF TGTGCCAGCAGAGTACAGGGACTAGACTATGGCTACACCTTC
NA TRBJ1-6 TRBV6-1 NA CASSDMDYNSPLHF TGTGCCAGCAGTGACATGGATTATAATTCACCCCTCCACTTT
NA TRBJ2-3 TRBV9 NA CASSVAVWGSADTQYF TGTGCCAGCAGCGTAGCGGTCTGGGGCAGTGCAGATACGCAGTATTTT
NA TRBJ2-3 TRBV4-3 TRBD2 CASSQDREGFWADTQYF TGCGCCAGCAGCCAAGATAGGGAGGGGTTTTGGGCAGATACGCAGTATTTT
NA TRBJ2-1 TRBV11-2 NA CASSLIKGTEQFF TGTGCCAGCAGCCTCATAAAGGGGACTGAGCAGTTCTTC
NA TRBJ1-5 TRBV12-3/TRBV12-4 NA CASSPDIMPQHF TGTGCCAGCAGTCCGGACATCATGCCCCAGCATTTT
once TRBJ2-1 TRBV10-3 NA CAISQETISEQFF TGTGCCATCAGTCAGGAGACAATTTCGGAGCAGTTCTTC
NA TRBJ2-6 TRBV30 TRBD1 CAWQTGPGANVLTF TGTGCCTGGCAGACAGGGCCCGGGGCCAACGTCCTGACTTTC
NA TRBJ2-2 TRBV6-5 NA CASRVAGELFF TGTGCCAGCAGGGTCGCCGGGGAGCTGTTTTTT
once TRBJ1-2 TRBV6-2/TRBV6-3 NA CASSYRQANYGYTF TGTGCCAGCAGTTACAGACAGGCAAACTATGGCTACACCTTC
NA TRBJ1-2 TRBV2 TRBD1 CASSATGAWYGYTF TGTGCCAGCAGCGCGACAGGGGCGTGGTATGGCTACACCTTC
NA TRBJ2-2 TRBV24-1 NA CATSDPTSGPTGELFF TGTGCCACCAGTGACCCAACCTCAGGGCCCACCGGGGAGCTGTTTTTT
NA TRBJ2-7 TRBV2 TRBD2 CASRGLAGDEQYF TGTGCCAGCAGGGGACTAGCGGGGGACGAGCAGTACTTC
NA TRBJ2-2 TRBV11-3 NA CASSYLRDVGLFF TGTGCCAGCAGCTACCTCAGGGACGTGGGGCTGTTTTTT
few TRBJ2-1 TRBV5-4 NA CASSLDPGSPNEQFF TGTGCCAGCAGCTTGGACCCCGGGAGTCCTAATGAGCAGTTCTTC
NA TRBJ2-7 TRBV4-3 TRBD1 CASSQGQGLAYEQYF TGCGCCAGCAGCCAAGGACAGGGGTTGGCCTACGAGCAGTACTTC
NA TRBJ1-5 TRBV10-1 TRBD1 CASLPQTGGRIQPQHF TGCGCCAGCCTGCCCCAAACAGGGGGAAGGATTCAGCCCCAGCATTTT
NA TRBJ2-3 TRBV27 NA CASSSTGLGEEDTQYF TGTGCCAGCAGTTCGACAGGGTTGGGGGAGGAGGATACGCAGTATTTT
NA TRBJ2-5 TRBV7-2 TRBD2 CASSFGGGLQETQYF TGTGCCAGCAGCTTCGGGGGGGGACTCCAAGAGACCCAGTACTTC
NA TRBJ2-5 TRBV2 NA CASSENLRAETQYF TGTGCCAGCAGTGAAAATTTGCGAGCGGAGACCCAGTACTTC
NA TRBJ1-1 TRBV21-1 NA CASSKGALRGGTEAFF TGTGCCAGCAGCAAAGGGGCTCTCCGGGGTGGCACTGAAGCTTTCTTT
NA TRBJ2-5 TRBV4-3 TRBD2 CASSPERGGQETQYF TGCGCCAGCAGCCCCGAGCGGGGGGGCCAAGAGACCCAGTACTTC
NA TRBJ1-3 TRBV11-2 NA CASSSSRSGNTIYF TGTGCCAGCAGCTCCAGTCGGTCTGGAAACACCATATATTTT
NA TRBJ2-3 TRBV19 TRBD2 CASSSPLRLAVETDTQYF TGTGCCAGTAGTAGCCCCCTGCGACTAGCGGTGGAGACAGATACGCAGTATTTT
NA TRBJ2-7 TRBV28 NA CASRTKHYEQYF TGTGCCAGCCGAACAAAACATTACGAGCAGTACTTC
NA TRBJ2-3 TRBV7-3 NA CASSFSADTQYF TGTGCCAGCAGCTTCTCCGCAGATACGCAGTATTTT